These 29 T cell receptor beta chains were all obtained from the same sample, sequenced in a study of cytomegalovirus exposure and HLA in healthy donors. The PCR made use of 60 Vbeta and 13 Jbeta primers. Libraries were prepared by immunoSEQ multiplex PCR; TCRdb keeps only in-frame clonotypes and omits some of them. The sample holds roughly 150,000 clones; roughly 84% are singletons and the top ten take approximately 2.5%. Specimen: PBMCs. The receptors here all came from a young woman in good health and CMV-seronegative.

J is TRBJ1-2 and V is TRBV5-1; 9 bases are shared with TRBD1. CDR1 and CDR2 from the germline V gene are SGHRS and YFSETQ. The CDR3 consists of 14 residues. V dropped 2 bases and J dropped 5; count of bases not matched to a gene: 4. The CDR3 coding sequence is TGCGCCAGCAGCTTACAGGGGGCAAAATATGGCTACACCTTC. Translating it yields CASSLQGAKYGYTF.

DNA for the CDR3: TGTGCCAGCAGCTTAGTAGAACAGAAGAGCTCCTATAATTCACCCCTCCACTTT. Protein product: CASSLVEQKSSYNSPLHF. The rearrangement joins TRBV7-2 to TRBJ1-6; D ambiguous. The germline V gene has CDR1 SGHTA and CDR2 FQGNSA. This CDR3 is built from 18 residues. Trimming cost V 1 base and J 0 bases, with 13 bases left between them.

This chain uses TRBV11-2 with TRBJ2-5, with 12 bases aligning to TRBD2. V lost 8 bases to trimming and J lost 3 bases; unmatched junction nucleotides: 10. The CDR3 is 16 amino acids. Germline assignment: CDR1 SGHAT and CDR2 FQNNGV. The CDR3 loop reads CASGSLAGGIKETQYF. Here the CDR3 DNA reads TGTGCCAGCGGATCGCTAGCGGGGGGGATAAAAGAGACCCAGTACTTC. Drawing the rest from reference TRBV11-2 and TRBJ2-5, the complete variable domain is EAGVAQSPRYKIIEKRQSVAFWCNPISGHATLYWYQQILGQGPKLLIQFQNNGVVDDSQLPKDRFSAERLKGVDSTLKIQPAKLEDSAVYLCASGSLAGGIKETQYFGPGTRLLVL.

This clone is a singleton in its sample. The chain links TRBV27 to TRBJ2-5; TRBD2 aligns across 9 bases. The assigned J gene may be wrong: the sequence end matches TRBJ2-7 better. The V gene's germline CDR1 is MNHEY and CDR2 SMNVEV (reference sequence). The CDR3 loop spans 15 amino acids. The CDR3 bases are TGTGCCAGCAGTTTATCGGCTAGCGGGAACTACGAGCAGTACTTC. This translates into CASSLSASGNYEQYF.

This clone has a single count. The rearrangement uses TRBV9 and TRBJ1-6; the D gene is possibly TRBD1 (5 bases). This CDR3 comprises 15 residues. Germline loops: CDR1 SGDLS, CDR2 YYNGEE. V was trimmed by 3 bases and J by 8 bases, leaving 15 bases between them. CDR3 nucleotides: TGTGCCAGCAGCGAAAGGACGGGGGGTTATTCACCCCTCCACTTT. This sequence encodes CASSERTGGYSPLHF.

J is TRBJ2-7 and V is TRBV6-5, with 12 bases lining up with TRBD2. Trimming cost V 5 bases and J 2 bases; bases outside gene matches: 4. Germline V CDR1 and CDR2: MNHEY, SVGAGI. CDR3 length: 15 amino acids. The CDR3 is CASSPRTSGAYEQYF. The CDR3, as DNA: TGTGCCAGCAGTCCCCGGACTAGCGGGGCCTACGAGCAGTACTTC.

Concerning this clone: This CDR3 is also generated by other DNA sequences in the sample. The rearrangement uses TRBV7-2 and TRBJ2-7, with D possibly matching TRBD2 (5 bases). CDR1 SGHTA and CDR2 FQGNSA come from the germline V gene. The CDR3 length is 12 residues. V lost 3 bases to trimming and J lost 3 bases, with 6 bases between them. CDR3 residues: CASSLSGYEQYF. For the CDR3, the DNA is TGTGCCAGCAGCTTGAGCGGCTACGAGCAGTACTTC.

The rearrangement links TRBV4-3 to TRBJ2-5; 9 bases are a match to TRBD1. Germline CDR1 LGHNA, CDR2 YSLEER. The trim removed 3 bases at V and 4 bases at J, leaving 6 bases unmatched. The CDR3 is made up of 15 amino acids. The CDR3 region is CASSHMTGQGETQYF. The CDR3 DNA follows: TGCGCCAGCAGCCACATGACGGGACAGGGAGAGACCCAGTACTTC.

This chain links TRBV6-4 with TRBJ2-7, with 8 bases matching TRBD1. This CDR3 is 15 amino acids long. V lost 7 bases, J lost 0 bases, and 8 bases stayed unmatched. CDR1 and CDR2 (germline): MRHNA, SNTAGT. CDR3 DNA: TGTGCCAGCAATGGACAGGGTACGAGCTCCTACGAGCAGTACTTC. This sequence encodes CASNGQGTSSYEQYF.

The chain links TRBV12-5 to TRBJ2-1; 7 nucleotides align to TRBD1. CDR1 is LGHNT and CDR2 is FRNRAP in the germline V gene. V lost 3 bases to trimming and J lost 6 bases; unmatched junction nucleotides: 5. The CDR3 contains 14 residues. This CDR3 reads CASGLGGAFNEQFF. The CDR3 nucleotides read TGTGCTAGTGGTTTAGGGGGCGCATTCAATGAGCAGTTCTTC.

The chain carries TRBV19 and TRBJ1-4, with D maybe TRBD1 (6 bases). V dropped 9 bases and J dropped 11 bases, with 19 bases sitting between them. The CDR3 spans 13 residues. Germline V gives CDR1 LNHDA, CDR2 SQIVND (reference sequence). CDR3 sequence reads: CASQTGLLGKLFF. In DNA form, the CDR3 reads TGTGCCAGCCAGACAGGACTCCTGGGGAAACTGTTTTTT.

The chain uses TRBV7-2 and TRBJ2-3; 9 bases fit TRBD2. CDR1 and CDR2 (germline): SGHTA, FQGNSA. The trim removed 3 bases at V and 2 bases at J, leaving 6 bases unmatched. The CDR3 is made up of 16 amino acids. CDR3: CASSFKAGGNTDTQYF. CDR3 in DNA: TGTGCCAGCAGCTTTAAGGCGGGGGGGAACACAGATACGCAGTATTTT. The full variable domain, with the rest looked up from reference TRBV7-2 and TRBJ2-3, is GAGVSQSPSNKVTEKGKDVELRCDPISGHTALYWYRQSLGQGLEFLIYFQGNSAPDKSGLPSDRFSAERTGGSVSTLTIQRTQQEDSAVYLCASSFKAGGNTDTQYFGPGTRLTVL.

This chain links TRBV4-1 with TRBJ2-3, with D perhaps TRBD1 (6 bases). Trimming left V 4 bases short and J 6 bases short, with 17 bases between. The CDR3 runs 15 residues. CDR1 and CDR2 from the germline V gene are MGHRA and YSYEKL. DNA for the CDR3: TGCGCCAGCAGCCGGGACATCTTTGGGTGGGATACGCAGTATTTT. Translating gives CASSRDIFGWDTQYF.

The chain combines TRBV2 with TRBJ2-6; D remains unclear. V gave up 7 bases and J gave up 0 bases, with 13 bases separating them. There are 16 residues in the CDR3. In germline, CDR1 is SNHLY, CDR2 FYNNEI. CDR3 sequence reads: CASTQWSSSGANVLTF. Here the CDR3 DNA reads TGTGCCAGCACCCAGTGGTCCTCCTCTGGGGCCAACGTCCTGACTTTC.

V and J are TRBV10-3 and TRBJ2-2; D may be TRBD1 (6 bases). Germline V gives CDR1 ENHRY, CDR2 SYGVKD. The germline V and J ends were trimmed by 10 bases and 4 bases, with 13 bases remaining between them. The CDR3 length is 13 residues. In DNA, the CDR3 is TGTGCCACCGCAGGGGTACTCACCGGGGAGCTGTTTTTT. It specifies CATAGVLTGELFF.

The V and J genes are TRBV4-2 and TRBJ2-1; TRBD2 aligns across 12 bases. The CDR3 has 16 amino acids. The V gene end was trimmed by 1 base and the J gene end by 5 bases; junction bases not matched to a gene: 3. In germline, CDR1 is LGHNA, CDR2 YNFKEQ. In nucleotides, the CDR3 is TGTGCCAGCAGCCAAGTGGGACTAGCGGGCGACAATGAGCAGTTCTTC. Protein product: CASSQVGLAGDNEQFF.

The chain combines TRBV9 with TRBJ2-5; 12 nucleotides agree with TRBD2. Trimming took 3 bases from V and 6 from J; bases not matched to a gene: 15. The CDR3 sequence is 18 residues long. Germline V gives CDR1 SGDLS, CDR2 YYNGEE. Written as DNA, the CDR3 is TGTGCCAGCAGCGAGACCGACCCGCTAGCGGGAGGGCATCAGACCCAGTACTTC. This gives the protein CASSETDPLAGGHQTQYF.

The chain employs TRBV4-3 and TRBJ2-3, with D possibly matching TRBD1 (5 bases). CDR3 length: 12 residues. V was shortened by 2 bases and J by 6 bases, with 6 bases between the two germline ends. Germline CDR1 LGHNA, CDR2 YSLEER. This chain's CDR3 is CASSQKGDTQYF. The CDR3, as DNA: TGCGCCAGCAGCCAAAAGGGGGATACGCAGTATTTT.

The chain carries TRBV27 and TRBJ1-2; D might be TRBD1 (5 bases). Between the trimmed V and J ends, which lost 0 bases and 8 bases, there was a span of 10 bases. The CDR3 totals 13 residues. Germline V CDR1 and CDR2: MNHEY, SMNVEV (reference sequence). The DNA for the CDR3 is TGTGCCAGCAGTTTATCGGCAGGGATGGGCTACACCTTC. Translation gives CASSLSAGMGYTF.

The genes are TRBV5-1 and TRBJ1-1; TRBD1 is a possible D gene (6 bases). The germline V gene encodes CDR1 SGHRS and CDR2 YFSETQ. The V end lost 0 bases, the J end lost 0 bases, and 9 bases lay between the germline ends. CDR3 length: 15 residues. The CDR3 reads CASSLEGGVNTEAFF. Written as DNA, the CDR3 is TGCGCCAGCAGCTTGGAAGGGGGGGTGAACACTGAAGCTTTCTTT.

This clone was detected once. Here the CDR3 reads CASRVTRGREAFF. The CDR3 DNA reads as TGTGCCAGCAGGGTGACAAGGGGTCGTGAAGCTTTCTTT. This sequence joins TRBV11-2 and TRBJ1-1; D is possibly TRBD1 (5 bases). Per the germline V gene, CDR1 is SGHAT and CDR2 is FQNNGV. This CDR3 is 13 amino acids long. Trimming removed 6 bases at V and 7 bases at J, with 15 bases between. Looking up the rest from reference TRBV11-2 and TRBJ1-1 gives the full variable domain: EAGVAQSPRYKIIEKRQSVAFWCNPISGHATLYWYQQILGQGPKLLIQFQNNGVVDDSQLPKDRFSAERLKGVDSTLKIQPAKLEDSAVYLCASRVTRGREAFFGQGTRLTVV.

This chain uses TRBV28 with TRBJ1-2; the match to TRBD1 covers 7 bases. The CDR3 is made up of 14 amino acids. Germline loops: CDR1 MDHEN, CDR2 SYDVKM. Trimming removed 6 bases from V and 4 bases from J; junction bases left unmatched: 8. The CDR3 protein is CASRYRGIGYGYTF. CDR3 DNA: TGTGCCAGCAGGTACAGGGGTATAGGCTATGGCTACACCTTC.

The gene calls are TRBV7-2 and TRBJ2-7, with D perhaps matching TRBD1 (6 bases). Trimming stripped 3 bases from V and 1 base from J, with 7 bases between. The CDR3 loop spans 13 amino acids. Per the germline V gene, CDR1 is SGHTA and CDR2 is FQGNSA. In DNA, the CDR3 is TGTGCCAGCAGCTTCACAGGGTCCTACGAGCAGTACTTC. Translated: CASSFTGSYEQYF.

The rearrangement joins TRBV28 to TRBJ2-6; no reliable D call. There are 16 residues in the CDR3. The ends were cut back, 7 bases at V and 4 bases at J, with 17 bases in the middle. CDR1 and CDR2 (germline): MDHEN, SYDVKM. CDR3 in amino acids: CASTPFGLSGANVLTF. The CDR3 bases are TGTGCCAGCACCCCGTTTGGCCTGTCAGGGGCCAACGTCCTGACTTTC.

In the case of this clone: One end of the junction is discordant with germline, which a read error may explain. V and J are TRBV7-9 and TRBJ2-7; 7 positions match TRBD2. The CDR3 has 16 amino acids. Per the germline V gene, CDR1 is SEHNR and CDR2 is FQNEAQ (reference sequence). For the CDR3, the DNA is TGTTCCAGCAGCCTCATGGGGAGGGCGGCATTGGGCGAGCAGTACTTC. It yields the protein CSSSLMGRAALGEQYF.

The V gene is TRBV10-3, the J gene TRBJ2-2, with D possibly TRBD2 on 6 matching bases. CDR1 and CDR2 from the germline V gene are ENHRY and SYGVKD. This CDR3 is built from 19 residues. The V gene lost 2 bases and the J gene lost 2 bases, with 21 bases spanning the gap. Here the CDR3 reads CAISEPLGGPPENTGELFF. DNA for the CDR3: TGTGCCATCAGTGAGCCCCTGGGAGGCCCCCCCGAAAACACCGGGGAGCTGTTTTTT.

The J gene is TRBJ2-7, the V gene TRBV4-2, with a possible D match to TRBD2 (7 bases). Trimming stripped 1 base from V and 1 base from J, with 14 bases between. CDR3 size: 16 residues. The germline gives CDR1 LGHNA, CDR2 YNFKEQ. CDR3 bases: TGTGCCAGCAGCCAAGTAGGGGGGGGGCGATCCTACGAGCAGTACTTC. It specifies CASSQVGGGRSYEQYF.

The CDR3 nucleotides read TGTGCCAGCACCGTCCGACAGTTAGGCCTCTATGGCTACACCTTC. It codes for CASTVRQLGLYGYTF. The V and J genes are TRBV6-1 and TRBJ1-2; D is possibly TRBD1 (5 bases). Deletions cut 7 bases from V and 4 bases from J, with 19 bases between. This CDR3 comprises 15 residues. The germline V gene has CDR1 MNHNS and CDR2 SASEGT.

CDR3 sequence: CASTAKFPPYEQYF. The CDR3 DNA reads as TGTGCCAGCACCGCTAAGTTCCCTCCTTACGAGCAGTACTTC. The chain combines TRBV28 with TRBJ2-7; D gene unclear. Germline loops: CDR1 MDHEN, CDR2 SYDVKM. V was pared by 7 bases and J by 4 bases, with 17 bases between. This CDR3 has 14 residues.